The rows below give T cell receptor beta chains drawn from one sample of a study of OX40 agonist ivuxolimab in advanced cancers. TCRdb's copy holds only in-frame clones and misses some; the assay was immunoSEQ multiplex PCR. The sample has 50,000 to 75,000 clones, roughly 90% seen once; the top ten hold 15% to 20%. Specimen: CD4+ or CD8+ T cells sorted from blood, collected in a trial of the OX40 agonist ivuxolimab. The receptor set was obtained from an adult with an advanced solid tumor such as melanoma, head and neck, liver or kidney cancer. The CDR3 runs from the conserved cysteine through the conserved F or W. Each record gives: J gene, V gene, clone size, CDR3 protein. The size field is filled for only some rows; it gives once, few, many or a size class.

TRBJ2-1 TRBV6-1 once CASRQGNPYNEQFF
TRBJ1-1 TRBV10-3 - CAIKAGRGTEAFF
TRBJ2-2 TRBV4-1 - CASSLHATAATGELFF
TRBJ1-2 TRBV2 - CASIGTDYGYTF
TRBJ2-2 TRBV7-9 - CASSFGQANTGELFF
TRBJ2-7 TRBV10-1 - CASGHNSYEQYF
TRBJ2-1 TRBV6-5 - CASSSGTEGVEQFF
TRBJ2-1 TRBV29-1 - CSVEGVSGVYNEQFF
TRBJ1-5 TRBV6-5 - CASSYSNYQPQHF
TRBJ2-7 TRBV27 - CASSLSAQSYEQYF
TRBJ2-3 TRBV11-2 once CASSLEFRGADTQYF
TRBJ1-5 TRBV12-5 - CASGPNQPQHF
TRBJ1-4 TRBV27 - CASSLSRGGDSEKLFF
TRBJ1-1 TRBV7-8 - CASSLGRWDRGQDEAFF
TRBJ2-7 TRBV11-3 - CASGADDRLYEQYF
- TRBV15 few CATSRLRDSSYEQYF
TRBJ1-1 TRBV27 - CASRMVGDDTEAFF
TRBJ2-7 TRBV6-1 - CASRIGTGAYEQYF
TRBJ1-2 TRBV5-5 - CASSLTEYGYTF
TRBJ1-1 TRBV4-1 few CASSHLDTEAFF
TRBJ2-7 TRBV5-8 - CASSLAGTGTIYEQYF
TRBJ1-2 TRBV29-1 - CSVPFPLGGYTF
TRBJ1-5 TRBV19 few CASSIALNEPQHF
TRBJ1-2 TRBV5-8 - CASSWGHQDGYTF
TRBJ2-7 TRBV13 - CASSLGGQGERSYEQYF
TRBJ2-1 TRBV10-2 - CASSGAGGRSYNEQFF
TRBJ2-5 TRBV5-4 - CASSLAGRGEETQYF
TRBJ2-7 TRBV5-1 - CASGEGPSYEQYF
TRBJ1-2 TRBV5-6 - CASSFLAGVGGYTF
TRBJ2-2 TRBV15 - CATSRTLAGGTTGELFF
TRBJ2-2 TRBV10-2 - CASSLGQNTGELFF
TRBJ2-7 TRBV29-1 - CSVVWGTGSYEQYF
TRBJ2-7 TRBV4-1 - CASSQVIQIYEQYF
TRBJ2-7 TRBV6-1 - CASTHDGDKPPYF
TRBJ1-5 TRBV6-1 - CASSEYRTGGNQPQHF
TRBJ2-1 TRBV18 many CASSPQGYSYNEQFF
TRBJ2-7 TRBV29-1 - CSGTGTGTNYEQYF
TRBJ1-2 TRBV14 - CASSQDVIGQGLNYGYTF
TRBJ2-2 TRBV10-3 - CAISAGTNTGELFF
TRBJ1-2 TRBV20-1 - CSAGAGGYTF
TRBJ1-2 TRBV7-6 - CASSSLVGVGSYGYTF
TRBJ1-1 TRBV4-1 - CASRLDRVALNTEAFF
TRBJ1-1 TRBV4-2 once CASSQDRGTEAFF
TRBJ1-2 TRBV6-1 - CASNEGTVYTF
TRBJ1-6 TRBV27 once CASSMTGLGSPLHF
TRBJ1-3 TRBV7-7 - CASSLDRSSGNTIYF
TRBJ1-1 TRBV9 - CASSWGENTEAFF
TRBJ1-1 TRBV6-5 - CASSSGGRYTEAFF
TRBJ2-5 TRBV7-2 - CASRRLAGGPFQETQYF
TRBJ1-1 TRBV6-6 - CASRPGWNTEAFF
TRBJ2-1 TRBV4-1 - CASSQGLAGPDNEQFF
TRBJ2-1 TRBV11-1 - CASSFNDRSPSDEQFF
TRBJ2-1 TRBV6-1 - CASSAWTGGNEQFF
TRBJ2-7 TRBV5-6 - CASSLAFGTGASEQYF
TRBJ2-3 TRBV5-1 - CASSPGGADTQYF
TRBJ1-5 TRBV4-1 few CASSLRDISNQPQHF
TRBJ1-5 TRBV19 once CASSPTGAPNQPQHF
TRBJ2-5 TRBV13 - CASSYKGIQETQYF